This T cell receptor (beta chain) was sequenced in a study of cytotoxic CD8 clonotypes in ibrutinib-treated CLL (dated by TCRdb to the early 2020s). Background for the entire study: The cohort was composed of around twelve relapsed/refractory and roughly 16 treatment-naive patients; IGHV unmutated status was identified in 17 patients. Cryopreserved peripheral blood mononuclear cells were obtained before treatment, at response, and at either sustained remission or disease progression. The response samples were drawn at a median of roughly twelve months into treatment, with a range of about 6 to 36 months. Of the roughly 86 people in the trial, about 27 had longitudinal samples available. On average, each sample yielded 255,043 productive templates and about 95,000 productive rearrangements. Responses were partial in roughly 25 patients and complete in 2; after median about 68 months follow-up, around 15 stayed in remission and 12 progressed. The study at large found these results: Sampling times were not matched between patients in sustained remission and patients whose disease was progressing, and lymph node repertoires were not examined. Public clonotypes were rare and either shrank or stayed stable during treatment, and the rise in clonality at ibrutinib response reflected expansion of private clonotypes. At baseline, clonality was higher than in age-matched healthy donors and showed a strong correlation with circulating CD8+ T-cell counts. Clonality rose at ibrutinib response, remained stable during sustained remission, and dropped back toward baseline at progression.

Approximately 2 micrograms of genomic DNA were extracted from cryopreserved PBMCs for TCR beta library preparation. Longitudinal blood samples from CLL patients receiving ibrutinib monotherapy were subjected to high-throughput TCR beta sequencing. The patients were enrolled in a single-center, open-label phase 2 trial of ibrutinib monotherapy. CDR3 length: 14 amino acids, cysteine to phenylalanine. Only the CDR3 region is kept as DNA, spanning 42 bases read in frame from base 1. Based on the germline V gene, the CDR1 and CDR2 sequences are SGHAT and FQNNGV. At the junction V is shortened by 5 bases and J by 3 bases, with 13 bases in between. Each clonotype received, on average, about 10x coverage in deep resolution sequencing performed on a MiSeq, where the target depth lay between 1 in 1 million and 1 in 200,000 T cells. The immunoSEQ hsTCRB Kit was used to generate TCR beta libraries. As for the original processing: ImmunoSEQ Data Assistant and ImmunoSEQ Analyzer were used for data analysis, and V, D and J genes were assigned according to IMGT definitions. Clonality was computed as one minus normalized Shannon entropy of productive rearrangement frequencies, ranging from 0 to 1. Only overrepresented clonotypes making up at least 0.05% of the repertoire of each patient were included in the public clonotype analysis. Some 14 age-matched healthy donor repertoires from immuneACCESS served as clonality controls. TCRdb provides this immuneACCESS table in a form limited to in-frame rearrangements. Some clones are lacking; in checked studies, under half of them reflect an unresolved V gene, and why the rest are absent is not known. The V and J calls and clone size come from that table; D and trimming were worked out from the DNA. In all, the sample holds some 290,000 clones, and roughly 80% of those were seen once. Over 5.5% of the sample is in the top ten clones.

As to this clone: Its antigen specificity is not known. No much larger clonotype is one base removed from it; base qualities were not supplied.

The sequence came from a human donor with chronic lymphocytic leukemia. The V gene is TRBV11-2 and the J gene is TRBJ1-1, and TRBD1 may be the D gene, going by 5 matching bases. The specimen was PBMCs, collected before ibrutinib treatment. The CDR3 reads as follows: CASSTNAGHTEAFF. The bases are TGTGCCAGCAGCACTAATGCAGGGCACACTGAAGCTTTCTTT. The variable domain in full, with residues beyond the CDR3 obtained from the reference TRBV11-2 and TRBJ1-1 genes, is EAGVAQSPRYKIIEKRQSVAFWCNPISGHATLYWYQQILGQGPKLLIQFQNNGVVDDSQLPKDRFSAERLKGVDSTLKIQPAKLEDSAVYLCASSTNAGHTEAFFGQGTRLTVV.